This TCR beta chain was captured by sequencing in a study of response to subunit inactivated influenza vaccine. TCRdb re-analysed the RT-PCR reads in MiXCR, keeping a single row per CDR3 protein. This table holds some 500,000 distinct CDR3 sequences, about 17% found once. Broader study findings: With each seasonal influenza vaccination, the authors suggested, few new T cells are recruited.

This clonotype was seen more than once but under ten times. Its antigen is unknown. After removal of 5 bases from V and 5 bases from J, the junction contained 7 bases not matched to a gene. The CDR3 length is 14 residues. Germline V gene lookup returns CDR1 SGHRS and CDR2 YFSETQ. The specimen comprised CD4+ T cells sorted from PBMCs, sampled roughly 24 months after vaccination. This TCR derives from a man between 50 and 69 years old who received an inactivated influenza vaccine. The V and J genes are TRBV5-1 and TRBJ2-5; TRBD2 matches at 9 bases. CDR3 in DNA: TGCGCCAGCAGGCTACTAGCGGGTCCGGAGACCCAGTACTTC. It encodes CASRLLAGPETQYF.